This TCR beta chain was profiled in a study of blood T cell repertoires in COVID-19. Across the study: Material from acute and convalescent COVID-19 was sourced from the United States, Italy and Spain. Sources were T cells, B-cell-depleted T cells, or PBMCs; the material itself was cDNA or gDNA.

Unmatched junction bases numbered 3, after V lost 0 bases and J lost 3 bases. The CDR3 consists of 16 residues. CDR1 MNHEY and CDR2 SVGEGT come from the germline V gene. Per the original data handling: Estimated nucleated cell counts came from reference gene primer amplification. The table came from immunoSEQ multiplex PCR; TCRdb's copy has only in-frame clones and leaves some out. That table is the source of V, J and clone size, and D and trimming were worked out from the DNA. The sample gives roughly 120,000 clones, approximately 82% of which show up once; approximately 3.9% is in the top ten. The chain carries TRBV6-2 or TRBV6-3 and TRBJ2-3; 10 bases are shared with TRBD2. The receptor comes from a woman of 80 years or more with acute or convalescent COVID-19. Sequenced input: peripheral blood. The DNA of the CDR3 is TGTGCCAGCAGTTACTCGGGACTAGCGACTACAGATACGCAGTATTTT. It codes for CASSYSGLATTDTQYF.